This record concerns one T cell receptor (beta chain) sequence. As yet, its antigen is unknown. 13 Jbeta primers and 60 Vbeta primers were used for the PCR. Per the original methods: About 10 million shared chains were among around 78 million unique TCR beta chains counted in a later analysis. Generated by immunoSEQ multiplex PCR, the TCRdb table keeps only in-frame clones and is missing some. D and trimming were read from the DNA, whereas the V and J calls and clone size are those reported in that table. The sample includes roughly 200,000 clones, 70% to 80% of them seen just once. The CDR3 totals 15 residues. V dropped 6 bases and J dropped 4; count of bases not matched to a gene: 7. The germline V gene has CDR1 MNHEY and CDR2 SVGAGI. This record comes from a study of cytomegalovirus exposure and HLA in healthy donors. For the study at large: From donors who were HLA-typed, an early data release held 80 million to 95 million unique TCRs. Study findings and constraints: In a later analysis, TCR beta V- and J-gene trimming was associated with a missense DCLRE1C variant.

The J gene is TRBJ1-1, the V gene TRBV6-5; 11 bases agree with TRBD1. The clonotype originates from a man aged 55-75 years in good health and CMV-seronegative. Sequenced material: PBMCs. As DNA, the CDR3 is TGTGCCAGCAGAGAGAGGACAGGGGGCACCACTGAAGCTTTCTTT. Translated, it gives CASRERTGGTTEAFF.